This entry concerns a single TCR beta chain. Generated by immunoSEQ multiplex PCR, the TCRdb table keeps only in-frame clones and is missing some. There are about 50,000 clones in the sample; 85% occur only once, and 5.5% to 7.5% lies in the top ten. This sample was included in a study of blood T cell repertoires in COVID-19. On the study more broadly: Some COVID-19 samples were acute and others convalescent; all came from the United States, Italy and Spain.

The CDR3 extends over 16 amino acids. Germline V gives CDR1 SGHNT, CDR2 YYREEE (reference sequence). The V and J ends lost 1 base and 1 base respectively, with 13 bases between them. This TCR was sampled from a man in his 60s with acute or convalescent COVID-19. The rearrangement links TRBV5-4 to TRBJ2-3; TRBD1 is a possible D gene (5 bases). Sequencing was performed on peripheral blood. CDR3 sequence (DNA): TGTGCCAGCAGCTTGAGTTCCCAGGGCGGCACAGATACGCAGTATTTT. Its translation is CASSLSSQGGTDTQYF. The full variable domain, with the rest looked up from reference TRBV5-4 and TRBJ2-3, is ETGVTQSPTHLIKTRGQQVTLRCSSQSGHNTVSWYQQALGQGPQFIFQYYREEENGRGNFPPRFSGLQFPNYSSELNVNALELDDSALYLCASSLSSQGGTDTQYFGPGTRLTVL.